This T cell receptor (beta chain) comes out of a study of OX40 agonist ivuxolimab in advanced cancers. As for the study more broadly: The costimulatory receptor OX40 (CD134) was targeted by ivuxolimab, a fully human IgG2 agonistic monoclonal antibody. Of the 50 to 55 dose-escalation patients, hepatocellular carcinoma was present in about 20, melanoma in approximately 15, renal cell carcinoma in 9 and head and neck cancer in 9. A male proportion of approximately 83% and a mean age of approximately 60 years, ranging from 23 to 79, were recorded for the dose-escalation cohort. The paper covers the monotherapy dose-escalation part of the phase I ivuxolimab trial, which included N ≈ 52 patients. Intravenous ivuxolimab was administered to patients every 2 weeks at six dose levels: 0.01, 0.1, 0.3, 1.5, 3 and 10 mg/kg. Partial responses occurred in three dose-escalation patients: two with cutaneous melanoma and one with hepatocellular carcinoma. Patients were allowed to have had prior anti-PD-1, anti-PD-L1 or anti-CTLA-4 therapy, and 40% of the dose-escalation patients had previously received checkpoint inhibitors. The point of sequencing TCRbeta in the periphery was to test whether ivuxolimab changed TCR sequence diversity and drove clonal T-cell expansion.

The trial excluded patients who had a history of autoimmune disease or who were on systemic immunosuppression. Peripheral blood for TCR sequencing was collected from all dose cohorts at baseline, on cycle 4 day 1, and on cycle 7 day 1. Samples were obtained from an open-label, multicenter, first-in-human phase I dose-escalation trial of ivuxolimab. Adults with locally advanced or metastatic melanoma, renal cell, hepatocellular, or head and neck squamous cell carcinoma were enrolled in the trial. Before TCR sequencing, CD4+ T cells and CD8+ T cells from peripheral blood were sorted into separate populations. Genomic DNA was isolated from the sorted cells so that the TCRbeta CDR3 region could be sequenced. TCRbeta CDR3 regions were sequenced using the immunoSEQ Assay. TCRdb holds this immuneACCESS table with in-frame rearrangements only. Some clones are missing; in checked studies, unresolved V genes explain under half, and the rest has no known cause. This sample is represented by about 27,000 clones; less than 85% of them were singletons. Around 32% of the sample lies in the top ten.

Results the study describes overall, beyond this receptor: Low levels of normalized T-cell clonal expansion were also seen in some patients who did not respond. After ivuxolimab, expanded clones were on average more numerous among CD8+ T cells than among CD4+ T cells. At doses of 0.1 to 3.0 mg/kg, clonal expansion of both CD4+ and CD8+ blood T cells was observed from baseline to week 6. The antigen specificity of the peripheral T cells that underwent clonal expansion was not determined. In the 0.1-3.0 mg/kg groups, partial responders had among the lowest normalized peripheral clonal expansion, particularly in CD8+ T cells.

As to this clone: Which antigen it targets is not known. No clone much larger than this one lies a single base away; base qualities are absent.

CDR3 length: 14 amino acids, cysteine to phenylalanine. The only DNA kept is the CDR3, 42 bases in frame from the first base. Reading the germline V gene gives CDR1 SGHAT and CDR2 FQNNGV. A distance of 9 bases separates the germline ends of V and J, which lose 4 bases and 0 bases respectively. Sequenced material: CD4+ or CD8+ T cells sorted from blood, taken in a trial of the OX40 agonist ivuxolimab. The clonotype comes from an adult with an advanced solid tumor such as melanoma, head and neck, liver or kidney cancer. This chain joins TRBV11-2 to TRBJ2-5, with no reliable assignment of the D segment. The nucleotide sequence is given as TGTGCCAGCAGCTATGGACGGGACCAAGAGACCCAGTACTTC. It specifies CASSYGRDQETQYF.